The present T cell receptor beta chain was sequenced within a study of T-cell memory formation after mild COVID-19. Study information: Across donors, TCR clusters were largely donor specific.

Each CDR3 protein gets one entry after TCRdb re-called the 5' RACE reads with MiXCR. The table shows about 110,000 distinct CDR3 sequences, with roughly a sixth occurring only once. CDR1 is SGHTA, CDR2 FQGNSA, per germline. Trimming stripped 3 bases from V and 2 bases from J, with 14 bases between. This CDR3 has 15 residues. This receptor was obtained from a man aged 18 to 35 who had mild COVID-19 (a few samples of this study predate the infection). Cell type and time point are not known. V is TRBV7-2 and J is TRBJ2-7; a weak D match, TRBD2 (7 bases). Sequencing was performed on PBMCs or a T cell subset sorted from them (not recorded which). The CDR3 DNA is TGTGCCAGCAGCTTCGAGGGGGAGGGGCCCTACGAGCAGTACTTC. It specifies CASSFEGEGPYEQYF.